Detailed here is one T cell receptor (beta chain). This record comes from a study of blood T cell repertoires in COVID-19. Turning to the study itself: The samples span acute and convalescent COVID-19 from the United States, Italy and Spain. T cells, B-cell-depleted T cells, or PBMCs provided the cDNA or gDNA that served as material.

Trimming cost V 6 bases and J 3 bases; bases outside gene matches: 10. CDR3 length: 15 amino acids. Looked up from germline, CDR1 is LNHDA and CDR2 is SQIVND (reference sequence). The participants were between about 18 and 89 years old and came from fewer than 25 US areas. Original methodology: Cell counts per sample came from amplifying reference gene primers. Sequenced by immunoSEQ multiplex PCR; TCRdb stores in-frame clones only, minus some. The V and J calls and clone size are taken from that table; D and trimming were inferred from the DNA. The table lists approximately 180,000 clones, about 91% of them singletons.

The sequenced sample was PBMCs or T cells enriched from blood (not recorded which). This sequence joins TRBV19 and TRBJ2-7; 8 bases match TRBD1. The sequence was collected from a woman in her 40s with acute COVID-19. The CDR3 DNA is TGTGCCAGTAGCCCCAGGGGGCAAAGAGGCTACGAGCAGTACTTC. Its protein is CASSPRGQRGYEQYF.